The 24 T cell receptor beta chains reported below all come from one sample, sequenced in a study of T cells in tuberculosis. Assay used: immunoSEQ multiplex PCR; TCRdb lists only in-frame clones, some missing. The sample has 29,000 or so clones, 85% to 95% seen once. Sequencing used PBMCs. These receptors originate from a donor between 10 and 35 years old with latent tuberculosis or without tuberculosis infection.

The chain has TRBV6-5 and TRBJ2-7; a weak D match, TRBD2 (6 bases). The germline CDR1 and CDR2 sequences are MNHEY and SVGAGI. The CDR3 is 14 residues long. V was clipped by 0 bases and J by 5 bases, with 11 bases between them. The CDR3 region has the DNA TGTGCCAGCAGTTACTCGGGTGGAGGGAACGAGCAGTACTTC. It codes for CASSYSGGGNEQYF.

The rearrangement links TRBV6-5 to TRBJ2-7, with 11 positions matching TRBD2. With 4 bases clipped from V and 0 bases from J, the junction kept 2 bases outside the gene matches. Per germline, CDR1 MNHEY and CDR2 SVGAGI. The length of the CDR3 is 15 residues. The CDR3 sequence: CASSLAGGSSYEQYF. DNA of the CDR3: TGTGCCAGCAGTTTAGCGGGAGGGAGCTCCTACGAGCAGTACTTC.

This clone was counted between two and nine times. Its ends do not fully match the called genes, so a read error is possible. V is TRBV7-7 and J is TRBJ2-1; weak D call: TRBD2 (6 bases). The CDR3 contains 15 residues. Germline V CDR1 and CDR2: SSHAT, FNYEAQ (reference sequence). CDR3 bases: TGTGCTAGCAGCGCGGGACTTAGCTCCTACAATGAGCAGTTCTTC. As protein: CASSAGLSSYNEQFF.

The rearrangement joins TRBV7-2 to TRBJ1-2; no firm D call. Looked up from germline, CDR1 is SGHTA and CDR2 is FQGNSA. The CDR3 runs to 13 residues. Trimming took off 5 bases at V and 6 bases at J, with 13 bases between the two ends. DNA of the CDR3: TGTGCCAGCAGCACTCCCGTGGTAGATGGCTACACCTTC. This encodes CASSTPVVDGYTF.

The chain has TRBV11-3 and TRBJ2-1; 8 nucleotides line up with TRBD2. The CDR3 sequence is 16 residues long. CDR1 and CDR2 (germline): SGHNT, YENEEA. Trimming took 6 bases from V and 4 from J; bases not matched to a gene: 11. As DNA, the CDR3 is TGTGCCAGCAGTAGTAGGCTAGCGGGTCCTTACAATGAGCAGTTCTTC. Protein: CASSSRLAGPYNEQFF.

The chain is built from TRBV5-1 and TRBJ2-3; 10 positions agree with TRBD2. The ends lost 7 bases at V and 1 base at J; junction bases unmatched: 12. Germline V gene sequence: CDR1 SGHRS, CDR2 YFSETQ. The CDR3 runs 17 residues. Here the CDR3 reads CASYSSSGSEGTDTQYF. The CDR3 DNA reads as TGCGCCAGCTATTCTTCTAGCGGGAGTGAGGGCACAGATACGCAGTATTTT.

The genes are TRBV4-2 and TRBJ2-7, with D perhaps matching TRBD1 (6 bases). Germline V gene sequence: CDR1 LGHNA, CDR2 YNFKEQ. The CDR3 spans 17 residues. Trimming removed 0 bases from V and 2 bases from J, with 17 bases in between. CDR3 region: CASSQDYQGMGTYEQYF. The DNA of the CDR3 is TGTGCCAGCAGCCAAGATTACCAGGGGATGGGCACCTACGAGCAGTACTTC.

This chain joins TRBV6-5 and TRBJ2-3; D might be TRBD1 (7 bases). CDR3 size: 15 residues. In germline, CDR1 is MNHEY, CDR2 SVGAGI. The germline V and J ends were trimmed by 2 bases and 4 bases, with 13 bases remaining between them. For the CDR3, the DNA is TGTGCCAGCAGTTACAGGCAGGGGGGTCCAGATACGCAGTATTTT. It codes for CASSYRQGGPDTQYF.

The J gene is TRBJ2-1, the V gene TRBV12-5; 10 positions agree with TRBD1. Germline CDR1 and CDR2: LGHNT and FRNRAP. V lost 7 bases and J lost 3; bases outside the gene matches: 6. This CDR3 comprises 15 residues. CDR3 bases: TGTGCTAGTGAGAAGGACAGGGGGGGCTACAATGAGCAGTTCTTC. As protein: CASEKDRGGYNEQFF.

The chain recombines TRBV21-1 with TRBJ2-7; the table's TRBD1 call for D was not verified on the DNA. TRBV21-1 constitutes a pseudogene. This CDR3 spans 15 amino acids. CDR3 loop: CASSIGREFTYEQYF. Here the CDR3 DNA reads TGTGCCAGCAGCATCGGCAGGGAATTTACCTACGAGCAGTACTTC.

The V call is TRBV15, the J call TRBJ2-1; 8 positions match TRBD2. Germline lookup yields CDR1 LNHNV and CDR2 YYDKDF (reference sequence). The V gene end was trimmed by 2 bases and the J gene end by 10 bases; junction bases not matched to a gene: 19. The CDR3 loop spans 18 amino acids. The CDR3 sequence: CATSRNPGGAGSSREQFF. As DNA, the CDR3 is TGTGCCACCAGCAGAAACCCCGGGGGGGCAGGAAGTTCGCGGGAGCAGTTCTTC.

The chain recombines TRBV18 with TRBJ2-1; tentative D call: TRBD1 (5 bases). CDR1 KGHSH and CDR2 LQKENI come from the germline V gene. The V and J ends lost 6 bases and 2 bases respectively, with 11 bases between them. This CDR3 has 14 residues. The CDR3 coding sequence is TGTGCCAGCTCCCCTCAGGGCGCCTACAATGAGCAGTTCTTC. Translating it yields CASSPQGAYNEQFF. Full variable domain (remainder filled in from reference TRBV18 and TRBJ2-1): NAGVMQNPRHLVRRRGQEARLRCSPMKGHSHVYWYRQLPEEGLKFMVYLQKENIIDESGMPKERFSAEFPKEGPSILRIQQVVRGDSAAYFCASSPQGAYNEQFFGPGTRLTVL.

V and J are TRBV4-1 and TRBJ1-1, with TRBD1 identical over 9 bases. Germline assignment: CDR1 MGHRA and CDR2 YSYEKL. Unmatched junction bases numbered 4, after V lost 0 bases and J lost 5 bases. The CDR3 sequence is 15 residues long. This CDR3 reads CASSQEQGAGTEAFF. CDR3 nucleotides: TGCGCCAGCAGCCAAGAACAGGGGGCCGGGACTGAAGCTTTCTTT.

The chain is built from TRBV18 and TRBJ2-7; 9 bases are shared with TRBD2. This CDR3 region has 18 residues. Trimming at V came to 6 bases and at J to 4 bases, leaving 19 bases not matched to a gene. Germline V gene sequence: CDR1 KGHSH, CDR2 LQKENI. CDR3 in amino acids: CASSRFGSGGSIFYEQYF. The CDR3 DNA sequence: TGTGCCAGCTCCCGCTTTGGGAGCGGGGGGTCTATTTTTTACGAGCAGTACTTC.

The chain employs TRBV5-6 and TRBJ2-7; D unresolved. The CDR3 contains 13 residues. CDR1 and CDR2 (germline): SGHDT, YYEEEE. The V end was cut by 1 base, the J end by 0 bases, with 5 bases between. The CDR3 is CASSLMSSYEQYF. CDR3 DNA: TGTGCCAGCAGCTTGATGAGCTCCTACGAGCAGTACTTC.

The V gene is TRBV9, the J gene TRBJ1-2; D is unclear. The CDR3 loop spans 13 amino acids. Trimming cost V 4 bases and J 6 bases, with 13 bases left between them. Germline V lookup: CDR1 SGDLS, CDR2 YYNGEE. The CDR3 coding sequence is TGTGCCAGCAGCCCCTCGGACGGGAATGGCTACACCTTC. As protein: CASSPSDGNGYTF.

The V and J genes are TRBV6-1 and TRBJ2-3; D possibly corresponds to TRBD1 (6 bases). Germline lookup yields CDR1 MNHNS and CDR2 SASEGT. The CDR3 runs to 15 residues. Trimming shortened V by 5 bases and J by 2 bases, and 14 bases separated the two germline ends. The CDR3 spells CASSQTGGITDTQYF. The CDR3 region has the DNA TGTGCCAGCAGTCAGACAGGTGGGATCACAGATACGCAGTATTTT.

This rearrangement joins TRBV6-6 to TRBJ2-4; the match to TRBD2 covers 7 bases. The CDR3 covers 14 residues. Germline V gene sequence: CDR1 MNHNY, CDR2 SVGAGI (reference sequence). Losses at the gene ends were 2 bases for V and 7 bases for J; bases not matched to a gene: 5. Here the CDR3 DNA reads TGTGCCAGCAGTTACGGGGAGGGCGCGAACATTCAGTACTTC. Protein product: CASSYGEGANIQYF.

This chain uses TRBV7-2 with TRBJ2-7, with a tentative D call TRBD2 (6 bases). The germline V and J ends were trimmed by 5 bases and 5 bases, with 19 bases remaining between them. This CDR3 spans 15 amino acids. The V gene's germline CDR1 is SGHTA and CDR2 FQGNSA. The CDR3 is CASSVAGTPPHEQYF. Written as DNA, the CDR3 is TGTGCCAGCAGCGTCGCCGGGACTCCTCCCCACGAGCAGTACTTC.

The chain uses TRBV10-3 and TRBJ1-6; possibly TRBD1 for D (6 bases). CDR1 is ENHRY and CDR2 is SYGVKD in the germline V gene. The CDR3 covers 16 residues. V was clipped by 3 bases and J by 7 bases, with 16 bases between them. Here the CDR3 DNA reads TGTGCCATCAGTGACCACGCCCGAGACAGGAATTCACCCCTCCACTTT. Encoded protein: CAISDHARDRNSPLHF.

This chain uses TRBV7-8 with TRBJ2-7; TRBD2 matches 7 bases. The CDR3 totals 15 residues. V was clipped by 7 bases and J by 0 bases; unmatched bases: 9. The germline CDR1 and CDR2 sequences are SGHVS and FQNEAQ. CDR3 nucleotide sequence: TGTGCCAGCAACAAACTAGCGTATAGCTCCTACGAGCAGTACTTC. This gives the protein CASNKLAYSSYEQYF.

The chain combines TRBV28 with TRBJ1-4; 7 bases align to TRBD1. CDR1 is MDHEN and CDR2 is SYDVKM in the germline V gene. The J segment lost 4 bases and the V segment lost 7 bases, leaving 12 bases of the junction unmatched. This CDR3 region has 16 residues. The CDR3: CASTRTGPPLNEKLFF. The CDR3 nucleotides are TGTGCCAGCACTAGGACAGGCCCACCCCTTAATGAAAAACTGTTTTTT.

The rearrangement uses TRBV29-1 and TRBJ1-1; TRBD1 agrees at 7 bases. Germline V CDR1 and CDR2: SQVTM, ANQGSEA. CDR3 size: 19 residues. Trimming removed 0 bases from V and 4 bases from J; junction bases left unmatched: 20. DNA for the CDR3: TGCAGCGTTGAAGATCTTTCCCTCAGGGGGAAGGGCTTGGTCACTGAAGCTTTCTTT. Translation: CSVEDLSLRGKGLVTEAFF. The variable domain in full, with the rest retrieved from reference TRBV29-1 and TRBJ1-1, is SAVISQKPSRDICQRGTSLTIQCQVDSQVTMMFWYRQQPGQSLTLIATANQGSEATYESGFVIDKFPISRPNLTFSTLTVSNMSPEDSSIYLCSVEDLSLRGKGLVTEAFFGQGTRLTVV.

This clone turned up a few times. V is TRBV29-1 and J is TRBJ2-5, with 10 bases fitting TRBD2. In germline, CDR1 is SQVTM, CDR2 ANQGSEA. The length of the CDR3 is 12 residues. With 5 bases clipped from V and 5 bases from J, the junction kept 2 bases outside the gene matches. The CDR3 loop reads CSVKTSGETQYF. The CDR3 region has the DNA TGCAGCGTTAAGACTAGCGGGGAGACCCAGTACTTC.